One and the same sample provided the 31 T cell receptor beta chains below, sequenced in a study of CD4 T cells in relation to SARS-CoV-2 and coronaviruses. Sequencing was performed with immunoSEQ multiplex PCR; in TCRdb, only in-frame clones are kept and a portion is missing. Altogether tens of thousands of clones are present, about three quarters being singletons, with the ten largest covering roughly 22%. No antigen is known for these receptors. The specimen was memory CD4+ T cells from PBMCs, cultured in vitro. These receptors originate from an adult with COVID-19.

V gene TRBV7-3 combines with J gene TRBJ2-2; 9 bases are shared with TRBD2. Germline values: CDR1 SGHTA, CDR2 FQGTGA. The CDR3 has 14 amino acids. Trimming took 9 bases from V and 6 from J; bases not matched to a gene: 8. The CDR3 bases are TGTGCCAGTAGGCGGACTAGCGACCCCGGGGAGCTGTTTTTT. Translated, it gives CASRRTSDPGELFF.

The chain is built from TRBV19 and TRBJ1-1; possible D gene TRBD1, 6 bases. The CDR3 has 17 amino acids. Per germline, CDR1 LNHDA and CDR2 SQIVND (reference sequence). Trimming stripped 6 bases from V and 4 bases from J, with 24 bases between. In DNA, the CDR3 is TGTGCCAGTAGCCGGGGGGCGAAGGGGCAGATTGGCACTGAAGCTTTCTTT. Translating gives CASSRGAKGQIGTEAFF.

This clone was counted between two and nine times. The chain joins TRBV6-4 to TRBJ2-7, with TRBD2 identical over 8 bases. V lost 4 bases to trimming and J lost 2 bases; unmatched junction nucleotides: 13. Germline V gene lookup returns CDR1 MRHNA and CDR2 SNTAGT. The CDR3 is made up of 17 amino acids. In nucleotides, the CDR3 is TGTGCCAGCAGTGTGTTAGTAGTACTAGCGGAAACCTACGAGCAGTACTTC. Translated, it gives CASSVLVVLAETYEQYF.

DNA of the CDR3: TGTGCCACTGGACGTACAGATACGCAGTATTTT. This gives the protein CATGRTDTQYF. V gene TRBV3-1 (or the pseudogene TRBV3-2) combines with J gene TRBJ2-3; unclear D gene. The CDR3 sequence is 11 residues long. Per the germline V gene, CDR1 is LGHDT and CDR2 is YNNKEL (reference sequence). V shed 10 bases and J shed 3 bases, with 8 bases lying between them.

CDR3 in amino acids: CASSDRTSATPQYF. The CDR3, as DNA: TGTGCCAGCAGTGACAGGACTAGCGCAACCCCGCAGTATTTT. The V call is TRBV6-4, the J call TRBJ2-3, with 9 bases identical to TRBD2. Germline V gene data show CDR1 as MRHNA and CDR2 as SNTAGT. This CDR3 is 14 amino acids long. Germline trimming cut 2 bases from V and 10 bases from J; bases unmatched to any gene: 7.

The genes are TRBV2 and TRBJ1-5; unclear D gene. Germline CDR1 SNHLY, CDR2 FYNNEI. The CDR3 has 14 residues. V was trimmed by 6 bases and J by 0 bases, leaving 9 bases between them. CDR3 in DNA: TGTGCCAGCAGGGAGCGCTATAGCAATCAGCCCCAGCATTTT. This sequence encodes CASRERYSNQPQHF.

This chain uses TRBV2 with TRBJ2-1; D gene uncertain. The germline V gene has CDR1 SNHLY and CDR2 FYNNEI. The CDR3 is 12 amino acids. Between the trimmed V and J ends, which lost 5 bases and 8 bases, there was a span of 10 bases. DNA for the CDR3: TGTGCCAGCAGTATTCGTAGGGATGAGCAGTTCTTC. This sequence encodes CASSIRRDEQFF. The full variable domain, in which reference TRBV2 and TRBJ2-1 provide the parts outside the CDR3, is EPEVTQTPSHQVTQMGQEVILRCVPISNHLYFYWYRQILGQKVEFLVSFYNNEISEKSEIFDDQFSVERPDGSNFTLKIRSTKLEDSAMYFCASSIRRDEQFFGPGTRLTVL.

This clone was detected a few times. This chain uses TRBV10-3 with TRBJ2-2; 9 bases map to TRBD1. With V trimmed by 6 bases and J by 4 bases, 6 bases remained unmatched. This CDR3 is built from 15 residues. The V gene's germline CDR1 is ENHRY and CDR2 SYGVKD. CDR3 DNA sequence: TGTGCCATCAGGGGGGACAGGGATGGCACCGGGGAGCTGTTTTTT. Translated: CAIRGDRDGTGELFF.

Only a few counts were recorded for this clone. The V call is TRBV7-9, the J call TRBJ2-1; D call uncertain. Germline loops: CDR1 SEHNR, CDR2 FQNEAQ (reference sequence). The V end was cut by 0 bases, the J end by 7 bases, with 13 bases between. The CDR3 totals 15 residues. CDR3: CASSLASLAGNEQFF. The CDR3 DNA follows: TGTGCCAGCAGCTTAGCGTCGTTAGCTGGTAATGAGCAGTTCTTC.

The V gene is TRBV11-2, the J gene TRBJ2-5, with D tentatively TRBD1 (6 bases). The CDR3 consists of 13 residues. CDR1 and CDR2 from the germline V gene are SGHAT and FQNNGV. V was trimmed by 5 bases and J by 8 bases, leaving 15 bases between them. CDR3 region: CASSDRSQGTQYF. CDR3 sequence (DNA): TGTGCCAGCAGCGACAGGTCCCAGGGAACCCAGTACTTC. Variable domain in full (rest from reference TRBV11-2 and TRBJ2-5): EAGVAQSPRYKIIEKRQSVAFWCNPISGHATLYWYQQILGQGPKLLIQFQNNGVVDDSQLPKDRFSAERLKGVDSTLKIQPAKLEDSAVYLCASSDRSQGTQYFGPGTRLLVL.

The genes are TRBV28 and TRBJ2-3, with D perhaps TRBD2 (6 bases). The V gene lost 3 bases and the J gene lost 5 bases, with 6 bases spanning the gap. The CDR3 consists of 12 residues. Germline V lookup: CDR1 MDHEN, CDR2 SYDVKM. CDR3 amino acids: CASSFGRDTQYF. The CDR3 nucleotides are TGTGCCAGCAGTTTCGGGAGAGATACGCAGTATTTT. Supplemented by reference TRBV28 and TRBJ2-3, the full variable domain reads DVKVTQSSRYLVKRTGEKVFLECVQDMDHENMFWYRQDPGLGLRLIYFSYDVKMKEKGDIPEGYSVSREKKERFSLILESASTNQTSMYLCASSFGRDTQYFGPGTRLTVL.

The rearrangement uses TRBV28 and TRBJ1-4, with TRBD1 matching 7 bases. Trimming at V came to 1 base and at J to 8 bases, leaving 7 bases not matched to a gene. The CDR3 length is 15 residues. The germline CDR1 and CDR2 sequences are MDHEN and SYDVKM. CDR3 in DNA: TGTGCCAGCAGTTTATCTGCAGGGGGATACGAAAAACTGTTTTTT. It is translated as CASSLSAGGYEKLFF.

The chain carries TRBV10-3 and TRBJ2-7, with 11 bases identical to TRBD1. With 2 bases clipped from V and 2 bases from J, the junction kept 8 bases outside the gene matches. This CDR3 region has 17 residues. Looked up from germline, CDR1 is ENHRY and CDR2 is SYGVKD. The DNA for the CDR3 is TGTGCCATCAGTGAGGGCGGACAGGGGGCCTCACCCTACGAGCAGTACTTC. It translates to CAISEGGQGASPYEQYF.

V and J are TRBV9 and TRBJ2-2; D remains ambiguous. The CDR3 length is 14 residues. CDR1 and CDR2 (germline): SGDLS, YYNGEE. Trimming shortened V by 4 bases and J by 6 bases, and 13 bases separated the two germline ends. For the CDR3, the DNA is TGTGCCAGCAGCCCAAGACTTGGCTCCGGGGAGCTGTTTTTT. It codes for CASSPRLGSGELFF. The variable domain in full, completed from reference TRBV9 and TRBJ2-2, reads DSGVTQTPKHLITATGQRVTLRCSPRSGDLSVYWYQQSLDQGLQFLIQYYNGEERAKGNILERFSAQQFPDLHSELNLSSLELGDSALYFCASSPRLGSGELFFGEGSRLTVL.

This chain uses TRBV4-1 with TRBJ2-1, with 7 bases that match TRBD2. Germline CDR1 is MGHRA and CDR2 is YSYEKL. This CDR3 has 17 residues. V shed 4 bases and J 4 bases; nucleotides not matched to a gene: 13. The CDR3 loop reads CASSPRGRAGSYNEQFF. CDR3 bases: TGCGCCAGCAGCCCCCGAGGGAGAGCGGGGTCGTACAATGAGCAGTTCTTC.

This sequence joins TRBV27 and TRBJ2-7, with 7 bases matching TRBD1. CDR3 length: 12 residues. Germline V lookup: CDR1 MNHEY, CDR2 SMNVEV (reference sequence). V was pared by 6 bases and J by 5 bases, with 4 bases of the junction left unmatched. CDR3 residues: CASREGTDEQYF. The CDR3 DNA is TGTGCCAGCAGGGAAGGGACAGACGAGCAGTACTTC.

Only a few counts were recorded for this clone. This rearrangement joins TRBV12-3 or TRBV12-4 to TRBJ1-4; D may be TRBD1 (5 bases). Deletions cut 10 bases from V and 8 bases from J, with 11 bases between. The CDR3 is 11 residues long. For the CDR3, the DNA is TGTGCCACAGGGTTCGGAGAAAAACTGTTTTTT. Its protein product is CATGFGEKLFF.

The gene calls are TRBV30 and TRBJ2-1, with D perhaps given as TRBD1 or TRBD2 (5 bases each). The germline CDR1 and CDR2 sequences are GTSNPN and SVGIG (reference sequence). This CDR3 region has 15 residues. V lost 0 bases and J 8 bases, leaving 17 bases between the germline ends. DNA of the CDR3: TGTGCCTGGAGTGTATTAGCCCGTCGGGGCGATGAGCAGTTCTTC. Amino acids: CAWSVLARRGDEQFF.

The chain joins TRBV7-8 to TRBJ2-2; D is ambiguous. The CDR3 is made up of 13 amino acids. Trimming shortened V by 5 bases and J by 5 bases, and 9 bases separated the two germline ends. The germline CDR1 and CDR2 sequences are SGHVS and FQNEAQ. CDR3 in DNA: TGTGCCAGCAGCGTAGACTTTACCGGGGAGCTGTTTTTT. Its translation is CASSVDFTGELFF.

The chain carries TRBV21-1 and TRBJ2-3. TRBV21-1 is designated a pseudogene. This CDR3 is built from 17 residues. The CDR3 bases are TGTGCCAGCAGCAAAGTTTCGGCACCTAATCTCACAGATACGCAGTATTTT. Residues: CASSKVSAPNLTDTQYF.

This clone came up a few times. The CDR3 is CASSLTSGVEQFF. The CDR3 coding sequence is TGTGCCAGCAGCTTGACTTCAGGGGTTGAGCAGTTCTTC. The chain has TRBV11-2 and TRBJ2-1; perhaps TRBD1 as D (6 bases). This CDR3 contains 13 residues. V was shortened by 3 bases and J by 9 bases, with 12 bases between the two germline ends. Germline V lookup: CDR1 SGHAT, CDR2 FQNNGV.

The V call is TRBV3-1 (or the pseudogene TRBV3-2), the J call TRBJ2-7; D not resolved. V was shortened by 2 bases and J by 2 bases, with 4 bases between the two germline ends. The CDR3 totals 12 residues. Germline V gene sequence: CDR1 LGHDT, CDR2 YNNKEL (reference sequence). CDR3: CASSQSPYEQYF. The CDR3 DNA reads as TGTGCCAGCAGCCAATCCCCCTACGAGCAGTACTTC.

The chain has TRBV4-1 and TRBJ1-4; D remains ambiguous. The V gene's germline CDR1 is MGHRA and CDR2 YSYEKL. The V and J ends lost 4 bases and 4 bases respectively, with 7 bases between them. This CDR3 comprises 13 residues. The CDR3 here is CASSRAVNEKLFF. Written as DNA, the CDR3 is TGCGCCAGCAGCCGGGCCGTTAATGAAAAACTGTTTTTT.

This clone is labeled medium-sized. The genes are TRBV11-2 and TRBJ2-7; 11 bases fit TRBD1. The CDR3 length is 15 residues. CDR1 SGHAT and CDR2 FQNNGV come from the germline V gene. V lost 5 bases to trimming and J lost 3 bases; unmatched junction nucleotides: 6. The CDR3 loop reads CASSDPGTGGYEQYF. The CDR3 bases are TGTGCCAGCAGCGACCCCGGGACAGGGGGCTACGAGCAGTACTTC.

In this sample, this clone turned up once. The V and J genes are TRBV29-1 and TRBJ2-3, with 9 positions matching TRBD1. This CDR3 has 15 amino acids. Germline CDR1 SQVTM, CDR2 ANQGSEA. V was pared by 4 bases and J by 5 bases, with 10 bases of the junction left unmatched. In nucleotides, the CDR3 is TGCAGCGTTGCTCCACCGGACAGGGGAAAAGATACGCAGTATTTT. Translation: CSVAPPDRGKDTQYF.

The J gene is TRBJ2-3, the V gene TRBV6-5; 7 bases line up with TRBD1. From germline, CDR1 is MNHEY and CDR2 SVGAGI. This CDR3 contains 15 residues. V lost 5 bases to trimming and J lost 0 bases; unmatched junction nucleotides: 5. The CDR3 is CASSPWTGSTDTQYF. The CDR3 DNA sequence: TGTGCCAGCAGTCCCTGGACAGGAAGCACAGATACGCAGTATTTT.

The chain has TRBV7-2 and TRBJ1-6; D gene uncertain. Germline loops: CDR1 SGHTA, CDR2 FQGNSA. There are 13 residues in the CDR3. Deletions cut 5 bases from V and 7 bases from J, with 9 bases between. In DNA, the CDR3 is TGTGCCAGCAGCCCGCGGGCCAATTCACCCCTCCACTTT. Translated, it gives CASSPRANSPLHF.

The chain combines TRBV5-1 with TRBJ1-6; D gene unclear. CDR1 is SGHRS, CDR2 YFSETQ, per germline. CDR3 length equals 13 residues. The V and J ends lost 0 bases and 10 bases respectively, with 8 bases between them. The CDR3 here is CASSLAGRSPLHF. CDR3 coding DNA: TGCGCCAGCAGCTTGGCCGGGAGGTCACCCCTCCACTTT.

The sample holds a few counts of this clone. The chain uses TRBV11-2 and TRBJ2-2; D tentatively fits TRBD1 or TRBD2 (6 bases each). The V gene's germline CDR1 is SGHAT and CDR2 FQNNGV. Trimming removed 3 bases from V and 1 base from J, with 9 bases in between. This CDR3 spans 15 amino acids. This CDR3 is CASSLRGQNTGELFF. CDR3 DNA sequence: TGTGCCAGCAGCTTGCGGGGACAGAACACCGGGGAGCTGTTTTTT.

The chain's CDR3 is CASKDYYGYTF. The CDR3 DNA follows: TGTGCCAGCAAGGATTACTATGGCTACACCTTC. The chain joins TRBV27 to TRBJ1-2, with D uncertain. Trimming pared 7 bases from V and 3 bases from J, leaving 6 bases between. CDR1 is MNHEY, CDR2 SMNVEV, per germline (reference sequence). The CDR3 sequence is 11 residues long.

This clone has just one count. The genes are TRBV6-2 or TRBV6-3 and TRBJ1-1, with 7 bases identical to TRBD1. The CDR3 contains 20 residues. V lost 5 bases, J lost 0 bases, and 21 bases stayed unmatched. CDR1 is MNHEY, CDR2 SVGEGT, per germline. The CDR3 DNA reads as TGTGCCAGCAGTACCACCCTCCCCGCCCCGGGACAGATGATGAACACTGAAGCTTTCTTT. Translated: CASSTTLPAPGQMMNTEAFF.